This T cell receptor beta chain was obtained from a study of OX40 agonist ivuxolimab in advanced cancers. Data came from immunoSEQ multiplex PCR; TCRdb stores just in-frame clones and leaves some out. Here the sample spans more than 30,000 clones, around 87% being singletons. This CDR3 contains 15 residues. The trim removed 5 bases at V and 0 bases at J, leaving 6 bases unmatched. Germline CDR1 and CDR2: MNHEY and SMNVEV (reference sequence). Enrollment shut out patients with autoimmune disease history or systemic immunosuppression. This material consisted of CD4+ or CD8+ T cells sorted from blood, taken in a trial of the OX40 agonist ivuxolimab. V usage is TRBV27 and J usage is TRBJ2-7; 8 nucleotides line up with TRBD1. The sequence was obtained from an adult with an advanced solid tumor such as melanoma, head and neck, liver or kidney cancer. The CDR3 spells CASSPRGQASYEQYF. The CDR3 nucleotides are TGTGCCAGCAGTCCGAGGGGACAGGCCTCCTACGAGCAGTACTTC.